The rows below give T cell receptor beta chains drawn from one sample of a study of identical twins. TCRdb re-derived calls from the 5' RACE reads in MiXCR, one entry per CDR3 protein. The sample has 450,000 or so distinct CDR3 sequences; less than 20% are singletons. Sequences were obtained from naive T cells sorted from blood. All receptors come from a man aged 45-65 years in good health. The CDR3 runs from the conserved cysteine through the conserved F or W. A D gene is named only where the DNA matches it firmly. Clone size is not always given. Where it is, it says once, few, many or a class for expanded clones.

d_call j_call clone_size v_call cdr3_nt cdr3_aa
NA TRBJ2-3 few TRBV11-3 TGTGCCAGCAGCCGAAAAGCGGGCATAGGCGAAGTACAGCAGTATTTT CASSRKAGIGEVQQYF
TRBD1 TRBJ2-5 NA TRBV28 TGTGCCAGCAGTTTACAGACAGGGCCCTACCAAGAGACCCAGTACTTC CASSLQTGPYQETQYF
NA TRBJ2-2 NA TRBV5-1 TGCGCCAGCAGCCCAGTAATGCTGGCCGGGGAGCTGTTTTTT CASSPVMLAGELFF
NA TRBJ2-7 NA TRBV18 TGTGCCAGCTCACAATCGACCGGGCGAGCCTACGAGCAGTACTTC CASSQSTGRAYEQYF
TRBD1 TRBJ1-4 NA TRBV12-3/TRBV12-4 TGTGCCAGCAGTTTTTTGGGTGGACAGGGAGAAAAACTGTTTTTT CASSFLGGQGEKLFF
NA TRBJ2-3 many TRBV4-2 TGTGCCAGCAGCCAACGGACTGGCGAGACAGATACGCAGTATTTT CASSQRTGETDTQYF
TRBD1 TRBJ1-6 few TRBV5-1 TGCGCCAGCAGTCTAAATCCGGGACAGAATTCACCCCTCCACTTT CASSLNPGQNSPLHF
TRBD2 TRBJ2-1 many TRBV5-5 TGTGCCAGCAGCGCTAGCGGGGGGGGATCCTACAATGAGCAGTTCTTC CASSASGGGSYNEQFF
NA TRBJ1-1 few TRBV29-1 TGCAGCGTTGAGGTCGGCGGCCTGAACACTGAAGCTTTCTTT CSVEVGGLNTEAFF
TRBD1 TRBJ1-1 many TRBV5-1 TGCGCCAGCAGCTTGTTGGGACAGGGAAACACTGAAGCTTTCTTT CASSLLGQGNTEAFF
NA TRBJ2-1 NA TRBV10-2 TGCGCCAGCAGTGAGAGAGACGGTAGGAATGAGCAGTTCTTC CASSERDGRNEQFF
NA TRBJ1-6 NA TRBV7-2 TGTGCCAGCAGCTTAGACCTCTCACCCCTCCACTTT CASSLDLSPLHF
NA TRBJ2-1 NA TRBV6-2/TRBV6-3 TGTGCCAGCAGACCCCCTTTGGGAGAGCAGTTCTTC CASRPPLGEQFF
NA TRBJ2-1 few TRBV5-1 TGCGCCAGCAGCTTGGACTCCGGGGGCAACAATGAGCAGTTCTTC CASSLDSGGNNEQFF
NA TRBJ2-7 few TRBV5-1 TGCGCCAGCAGCTCTGGGGAGATCATCTCCTACGAGCAGTACTTC CASSSGEIISYEQYF
NA TRBJ2-5 many TRBV6-1 TGTGCCAGCAGCCGTGGGAATCCGGAGACCCAGTACTTC CASSRGNPETQYF
TRBD2 TRBJ2-5 NA TRBV11-2 TGTGCCAGCAGACACGCCCCCCGGACTAGCGGTGAGACCCAGTACTTC CASRHAPRTSGETQYF
NA TRBJ1-3 few TRBV20-1 TGCAGTGCTAGTTACGGGGGCCCTGGAAACACCATATATTTT CSASYGGPGNTIYF
TRBD2 TRBJ2-2 many TRBV12-3/TRBV12-4 TGTGCCAGCAGTCCTATAGCGGGCTACACCGGGGAGCTGTTTTTT CASSPIAGYTGELFF
NA TRBJ2-3 NA TRBV29-1 TGCAGCGTTGAAGCGTACCTGGATAGCACAGATACGCAGTATTTT CSVEAYLDSTDTQYF
NA TRBJ1-4 NA TRBV20-1 TGCAGTGCTCTTGGGACGGGAAGAGGAACTAATGAAAAACTGTTTTTT CSALGTGRGTNEKLFF
NA TRBJ2-5 many TRBV12-3/TRBV12-4 TGTGCCAGCAGTTTTGGTCCGGGGGGCGCAACCCAGTACTTC CASSFGPGGATQYF
NA TRBJ2-2 few TRBV9 TGTGCCAGCAGCGTAGGGATCGGCGGAAGGGGGAACACCGGGGAGCTGTTTTTT CASSVGIGGRGNTGELFF
NA TRBJ1-1 NA TRBV5-6 TGTGCCAGCAGCCCCAGGGTCCAGAACACTGAAGCTTTCTTT CASSPRVQNTEAFF
NA TRBJ2-3 NA TRBV5-8 TGTGCCAGCAGCTTCCCATCGGTCAGAGATACGCAGTATTTT CASSFPSVRDTQYF
TRBD2 TRBJ2-1 NA TRBV7-9 TGTGCCAGCAGCTTAGAGGGGACTAACTACAATGAGCAGTTCTTC CASSLEGTNYNEQFF
NA TRBJ1-1 NA TRBV3-1 TGTGCCAGCAGACAATCGGGACTTCTGAACACTGAAGCTTTCTTT CASRQSGLLNTEAFF
NA TRBJ1-4 many TRBV7-8 TGTGCCAGCAGCTTAAATAGGGGCGGGGAAAAACTGTTTTTT CASSLNRGGEKLFF
NA TRBJ2-3 NA TRBV5-1 TGCGCCAGCAGCTCAACCGGGACTAGCACAGATACGCAGTATTTT CASSSTGTSTDTQYF
NA TRBJ1-2 NA TRBV4-3 TGCGCCAGCAGCCAAGAATGGACAGAGTCTAACTATGGCTACACCTTC CASSQEWTESNYGYTF
NA TRBJ1-5 few TRBV7-2 TGTGCCAGCAGCTTAGCAGGCAGGGGAACCAATCAGCCCCAGCATTTT CASSLAGRGTNQPQHF
NA TRBJ2-2 NA TRBV7-2 TGTGCCAGCAGATCCGGGGGGCCCACCGGGGAGCTGTTTTTT CASRSGGPTGELFF
NA TRBJ2-3 many TRBV6-6 TGTGCCAGCGGAAATACAGATACGCAGTATTTT CASGNTDTQYF
NA TRBJ2-4 NA TRBV20-1 TGCAGTGCTAGAGATAGGAAAGAACTCGGCCAGAACATTCAGTACTTC CSARDRKELGQNIQYF
TRBD1 TRBJ1-2 NA TRBV7-9 TGTGCCAGCAGCTTAGTGCAGGGGGCTGGCTATGGCTACACCTTC CASSLVQGAGYGYTF